Detailed here is one T cell receptor beta chain. Its target antigen remains unknown. No base quality information exists; no much larger clone differs at one position. The CDR3 regions of human TCRbeta chains were analyzed by immunosequencing. Regarding the original processing steps: TCRs in the repertoires were compared against a reference library of SARS-CoV-2-specific TCRs that had been generated with the MIRA antigen-specificity platform. Breadth was defined as the fraction of unique TCRs that were SARS-CoV-2-associated, and depth was defined as the fraction of total T cells that were SARS-CoV-2-associated. Using the MIRA data, every spike-specific TCR was mapped to the spike region that the TCR reacted to and assigned to either a CD4 or a CD8 class. Log10-transformed breadth and depth values were compared by one-way ANOVA with Sidak's multiple comparisons tests. As stored in TCRdb, this immuneACCESS dataset retains in-frame rearrangements with V and J assigned. A fraction of the clones does not appear; measured against another copy, unresolved V genes explain less than half of the discrepancy, and the remainder lacks a known reason. That table gives V, J and clone size, and the DNA gave D and trimming. The sample table contains about 100,000 clones; only one count was recorded for around nine tenths of them. Clones ranked in the top ten supply roughly 15% of the sample.

The source of the sample is a study of T cell responses to AZD1222 COVID-19 vaccine (dated by TCRdb to about 2021). As for the study more broadly: AZD1222 recipients given second doses at about 4 weeks or at about 12 weeks were pooled, since spike-specific TCR depth and breadth were not found to differ between the two schedules. Enrollment into the trials was organized by age into subgroups of 18-55, 56-69 and 70-plus years, and those subgroups contained roughly 150, 30 and 60 TCR-sequenced participants, respectively. A total of 233 trial participants underwent TCR sequencing, of whom around 200 received two doses of AZD1222 and about 25 received two doses of the MenACWY control vaccine. The study at large found these results: Participants were mostly white British, with more females than males. The authors suggested clonal diversity may have been underestimated. A significant rise in spike-specific TCR breadth and depth was observed after two AZD1222 doses relative to day 0 and relative to MenACWY recipients. In the small 56-69-year group, the increase in depth fell short of significance, most likely because of low power. Conclusions about previously exposed vaccinees are limited, since just six AZD1222 recipients were seropositive for SARS-CoV-2 at baseline. Reportedly, close to half of the unique spike-specific TCRs recognized epitopes lying outside the regions that are mutated in the B.1.351 and B.1.1.7 variants. The vaccine-associated CD4 TCRs covered the entire spike protein, and the dominant responses fell in regions 160-218 and 743-854. Because no samples from the day 14 peak response were available, repertoires could be characterized only after the peak T cell response.

The germline ends are 13 bases apart after V is trimmed by 1 base and J by 7 bases. The CDR3, cysteine through phenylalanine, is 14 amino acids long. Kept here is only the CDR3 DNA, which spans 42 bases and is read in frame from base 1. The germline V gene (reference sequence) yields LGHDT for CDR1 and YNNKEL for CDR2. The time point tag for this specimen amounts to: baseline before first vaccination. Samples from vaccinated people were obtained from the UK trials COV001 and COV002, which included a single-blind randomized controlled phase 2/3 trial of AZD1222 (ChAdOx1 nCoV-19) in healthy adults. For TCRbeta chain sequencing, PBMC samples were collected from trial participants at day 0 and at day 28 after the second dose.

The V and J genes are TRBV3-1 (or the pseudogene TRBV3-2) and TRBJ1-2, with an unclear D gene assignment. The origin of this receptor is an adult in good health. Here the sequenced sample was peripheral blood, taken on day 0 of AZD1222 vaccination. The sequence in DNA is TGTGCCAGCAGCCAAGTAGCCCATATGGGTGGCTACACCTTC. Translated, it reads CASSQVAHMGGYTF.